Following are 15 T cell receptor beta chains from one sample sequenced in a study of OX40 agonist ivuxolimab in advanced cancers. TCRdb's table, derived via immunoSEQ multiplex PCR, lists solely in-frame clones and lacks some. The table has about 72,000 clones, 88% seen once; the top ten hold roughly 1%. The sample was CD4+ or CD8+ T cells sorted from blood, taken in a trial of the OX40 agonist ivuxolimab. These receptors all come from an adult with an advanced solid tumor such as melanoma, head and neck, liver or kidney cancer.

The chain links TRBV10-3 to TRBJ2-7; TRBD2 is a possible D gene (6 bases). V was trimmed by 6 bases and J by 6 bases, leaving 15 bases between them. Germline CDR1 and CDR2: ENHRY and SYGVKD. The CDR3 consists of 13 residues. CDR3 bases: TGTGCCATCAGCGGTGGAGGGTTGGGCGAGCAGTACTTC. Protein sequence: CAISGGGLGEQYF.

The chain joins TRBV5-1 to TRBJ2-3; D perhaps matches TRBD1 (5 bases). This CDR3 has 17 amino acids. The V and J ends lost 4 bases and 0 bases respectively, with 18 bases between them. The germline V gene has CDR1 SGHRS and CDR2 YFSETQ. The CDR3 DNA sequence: TGCGCCAGCAGCCCGGTTCTCCAGGGCTGGAGCACAGATACGCAGTATTTT. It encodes CASSPVLQGWSTDTQYF.

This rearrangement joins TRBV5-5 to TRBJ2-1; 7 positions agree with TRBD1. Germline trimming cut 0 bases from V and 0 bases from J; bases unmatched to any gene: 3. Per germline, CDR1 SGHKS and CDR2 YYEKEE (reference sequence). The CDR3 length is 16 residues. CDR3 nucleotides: TGTGCCAGCAGCTTGGATTGGGACAGCTCCTACAATGAGCAGTTCTTC. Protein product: CASSLDWDSSYNEQFF.

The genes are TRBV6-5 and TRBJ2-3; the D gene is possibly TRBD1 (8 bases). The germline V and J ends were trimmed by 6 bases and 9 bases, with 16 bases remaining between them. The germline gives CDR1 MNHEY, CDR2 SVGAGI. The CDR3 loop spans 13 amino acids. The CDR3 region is CASSPTGGGTQYF. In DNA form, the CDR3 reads TGTGCCAGCAGCCCTACAGGGGGAGGGACGCAGTATTTT.

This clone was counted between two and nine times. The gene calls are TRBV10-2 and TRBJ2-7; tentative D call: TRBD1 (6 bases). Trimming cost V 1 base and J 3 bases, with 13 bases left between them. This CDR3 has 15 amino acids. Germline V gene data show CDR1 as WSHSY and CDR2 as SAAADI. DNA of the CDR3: TGCGCCAGCAGTGAGTTACAGGGTCTACTCTACGAGCAGTACTTC. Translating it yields CASSELQGLLYEQYF.

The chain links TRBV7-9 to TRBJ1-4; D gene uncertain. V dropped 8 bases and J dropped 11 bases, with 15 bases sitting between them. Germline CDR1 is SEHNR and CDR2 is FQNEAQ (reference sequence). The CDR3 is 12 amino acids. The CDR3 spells CASGLHEGKLFF. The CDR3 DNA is TGTGCCAGCGGCCTCCACGAAGGGAAACTGTTTTTT.

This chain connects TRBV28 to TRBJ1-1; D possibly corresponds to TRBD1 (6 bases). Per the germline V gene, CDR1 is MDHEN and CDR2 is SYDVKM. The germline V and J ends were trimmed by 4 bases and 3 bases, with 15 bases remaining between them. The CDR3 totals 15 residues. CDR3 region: CASSSPRGTDTEAFF. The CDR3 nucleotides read TGTGCCAGCAGTTCTCCCAGGGGAACGGACACTGAAGCTTTCTTT.

The CDR3 here is CASSQTGGRYEQYF. In DNA, the CDR3 is TGTGCCAGCAGTCAAACAGGGGGGCGCTACGAGCAGTACTTC. The V gene is TRBV28, the J gene TRBJ2-5, with 8 bases lining up with TRBD1. The J call is uncertain, as TRBJ2-7 better fits the DNA end. Germline V gene data show CDR1 as MDHEN and CDR2 as SYDVKM. The CDR3 has 14 residues.

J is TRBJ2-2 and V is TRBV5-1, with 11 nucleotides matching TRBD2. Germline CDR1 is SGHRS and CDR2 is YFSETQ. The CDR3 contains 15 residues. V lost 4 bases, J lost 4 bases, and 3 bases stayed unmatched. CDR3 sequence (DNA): TGCGCCAGCAGCCCCGGGACTAGCGGCACCGGGGAGCTGTTTTTT. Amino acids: CASSPGTSGTGELFF.

CDR3 in amino acids: CASSLVTDWPPYF. The CDR3 region has the DNA TGTGCCAGCAGCTTAGTTACGGACTGGCCGCCGTATTTT. This chain connects TRBV7-9 to TRBJ2-3; possible D gene TRBD2, 5 bases. The CDR3 extends over 13 amino acids. Germline V gives CDR1 SEHNR, CDR2 FQNEAQ (reference sequence). V was cut by 1 base and J by 14 bases, with 16 bases left in between. Based on the CDR3 plus reference TRBV7-9 and TRBJ2-3, the full variable domain is DTGVSQNPRHKITKRGQNVTFRCDPISEHNRLYWYRQTLGQGPEFLTYFQNEAQLEKSRLLSDRFSAERPKGSFSTLEIQRTEQGDSAMYLCASSLVTDWPPYFGPGTRLTVL.

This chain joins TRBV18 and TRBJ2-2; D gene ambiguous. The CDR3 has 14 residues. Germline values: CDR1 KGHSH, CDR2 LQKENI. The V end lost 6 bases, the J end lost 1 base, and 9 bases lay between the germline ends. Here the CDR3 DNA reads TGTGCCAGCTCGGGATCCTTGAACACCGGGGAGCTGTTTTTT. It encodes CASSGSLNTGELFF.

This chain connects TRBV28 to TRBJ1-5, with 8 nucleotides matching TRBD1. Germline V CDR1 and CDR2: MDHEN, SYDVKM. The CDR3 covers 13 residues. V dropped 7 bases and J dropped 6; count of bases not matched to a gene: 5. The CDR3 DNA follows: TGTGCCAGCACCCAGGGGGCGGTTCAGCCCCAGCATTTT. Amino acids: CASTQGAVQPQHF.

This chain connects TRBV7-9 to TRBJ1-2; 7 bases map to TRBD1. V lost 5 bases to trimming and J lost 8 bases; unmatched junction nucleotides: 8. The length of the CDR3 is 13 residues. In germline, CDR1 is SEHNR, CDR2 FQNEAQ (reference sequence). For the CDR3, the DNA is TGTGCCAGCAGCCAGACAGGGTCTTGGGGCTACACCTTC. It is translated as CASSQTGSWGYTF. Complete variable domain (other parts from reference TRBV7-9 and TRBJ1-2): DTGVSQNPRHKITKRGQNVTFRCDPISEHNRLYWYRQTLGQGPEFLTYFQNEAQLEKSRLLSDRFSAERPKGSFSTLEIQRTEQGDSAMYLCASSQTGSWGYTFGSGTRLTVV.

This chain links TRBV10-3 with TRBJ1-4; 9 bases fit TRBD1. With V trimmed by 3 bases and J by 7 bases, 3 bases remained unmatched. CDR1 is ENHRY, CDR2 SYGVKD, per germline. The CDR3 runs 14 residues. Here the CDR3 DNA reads TGTGCCATCAGTGACGAGGACAGGGGTGAAAAACTGTTTTTT. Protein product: CAISDEDRGEKLFF.

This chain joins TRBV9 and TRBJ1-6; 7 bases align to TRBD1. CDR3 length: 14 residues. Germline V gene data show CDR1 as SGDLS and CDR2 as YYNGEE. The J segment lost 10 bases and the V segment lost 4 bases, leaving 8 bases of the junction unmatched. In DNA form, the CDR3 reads TGTGCCAGCAGCAGGGGGCAGGTAGGATCACCCCTCCACTTT. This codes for CASSRGQVGSPLHF.